This T cell receptor (beta chain) comes out of a study of spatial heterogeneity in lung cancer. As for the study in general: Median follow-up for sequenced PBMC samples was two to three years after resection, when such samples existed.

This clonotype has a handful of counts. TCRdb passed the 5' RACE reads through MiXCR, listing each CDR3 protein once. The profile covers about 50,000 distinct CDR3 sequences, with roughly 8.1% appearing a single time and roughly 35% taken by the ten largest. Time point denoted: blood at routine non-recurrence follow-up after resection. Material for sequencing was whole RNA from tumor, nontumor lung or frozen PBMC, left unsorted. The CDR3 contains 13 residues. V lost 1 base, J lost 4 bases, and 1 base stayed unmatched. Germline CDR1 reads LGHDT; CDR2 reads YNNKEL (reference sequence). The chain is built from TRBV3-1 and TRBJ2-7; TRBD1 aligns across 7 bases. The receptor's source is a female donor with early-stage non-small cell lung cancer. The sample here was PBMCs, taken at follow-up. This CDR3 reads CASSQVTGYEQYF. The CDR3 DNA follows: TGTGCCAGCAGCCAAGTGACAGGGTACGAGCAGTACTTC.